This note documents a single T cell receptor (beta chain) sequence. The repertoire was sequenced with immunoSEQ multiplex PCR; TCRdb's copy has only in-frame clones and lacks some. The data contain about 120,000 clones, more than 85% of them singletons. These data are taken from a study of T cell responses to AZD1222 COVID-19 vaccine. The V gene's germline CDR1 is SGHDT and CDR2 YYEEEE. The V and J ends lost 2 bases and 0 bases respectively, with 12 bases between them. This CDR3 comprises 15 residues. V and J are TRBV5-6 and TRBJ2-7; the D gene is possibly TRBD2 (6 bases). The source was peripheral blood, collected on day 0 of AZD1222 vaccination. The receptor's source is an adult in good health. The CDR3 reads CASSFPGLSSYEQYF. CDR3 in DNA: TGTGCCAGCAGCTTCCCCGGACTAAGCTCCTACGAGCAGTACTTC.